This T cell receptor beta chain was captured by sequencing in a study of shared clonotypes between healthy human individuals. The naive CD8 subset, CD45RO-negative cells positively selected for CCR7, excluded terminally differentiated effector memory CD45RA+ cells. Germline CDR1 is MNHEY and CDR2 is SMNVEV (reference sequence). CDR3 length: 13 amino acids. J gave up 4 bases and V 6 bases, and 6 bases lay outside the gene matches. Measured with immunoSEQ multiplex PCR; TCRdb has only the in-frame clones, and not every one. The sample consists of about 820,000 clones, over 90% of them appearing once. The V call is TRBV27, the J call TRBJ2-7, with 7 bases matching TRBD2. This TCR was sampled from a young man in good health. Sequenced material: naive CD8+ T cells sorted from blood. In DNA form, the CDR3 reads TGTGCCAGCAGACCGCTGGGGGGGTACGAGCAGTACTTC. It codes for CASRPLGGYEQYF.